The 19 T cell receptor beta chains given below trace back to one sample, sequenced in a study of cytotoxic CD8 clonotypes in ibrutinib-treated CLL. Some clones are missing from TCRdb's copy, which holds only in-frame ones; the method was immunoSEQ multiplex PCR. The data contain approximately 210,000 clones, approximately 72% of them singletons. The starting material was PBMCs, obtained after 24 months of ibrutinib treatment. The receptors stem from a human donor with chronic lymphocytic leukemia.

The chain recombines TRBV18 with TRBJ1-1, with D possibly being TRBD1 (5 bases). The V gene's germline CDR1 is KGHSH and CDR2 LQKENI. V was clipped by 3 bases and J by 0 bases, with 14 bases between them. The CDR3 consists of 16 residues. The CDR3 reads CASSPNQGQMNTEAFF. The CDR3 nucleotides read TGTGCCAGCTCACCCAATCAGGGTCAAATGAACACTGAAGCTTTCTTT.

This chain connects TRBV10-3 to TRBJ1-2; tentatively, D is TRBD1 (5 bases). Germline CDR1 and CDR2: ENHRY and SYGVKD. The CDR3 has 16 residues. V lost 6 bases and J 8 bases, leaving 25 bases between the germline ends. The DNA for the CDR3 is TGTGCCATCAGCGCGACTGGACACACAAATAGGGACGGCTACACCTTC. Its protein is CAISATGHTNRDGYTF.

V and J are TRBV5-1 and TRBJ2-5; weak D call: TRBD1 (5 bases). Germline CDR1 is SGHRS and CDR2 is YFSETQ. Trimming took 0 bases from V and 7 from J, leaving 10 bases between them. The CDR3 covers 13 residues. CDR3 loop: CASSLVGVGTQYF. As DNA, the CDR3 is TGCGCCAGCAGCTTGGTAGGGGTTGGGACCCAGTACTTC.

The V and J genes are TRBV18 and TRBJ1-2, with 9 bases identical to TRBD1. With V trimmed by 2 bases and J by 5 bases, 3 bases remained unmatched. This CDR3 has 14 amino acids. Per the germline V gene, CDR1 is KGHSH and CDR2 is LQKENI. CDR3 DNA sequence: TGTGCCAGCTCACCAATACAGGGGGCGTATGGCTACACCTTC. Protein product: CASSPIQGAYGYTF.

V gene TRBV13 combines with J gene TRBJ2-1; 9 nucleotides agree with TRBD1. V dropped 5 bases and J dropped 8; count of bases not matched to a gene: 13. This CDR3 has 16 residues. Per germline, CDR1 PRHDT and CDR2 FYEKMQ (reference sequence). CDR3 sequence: CASSPLDRGIAHEQFF. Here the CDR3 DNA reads TGTGCCAGCAGCCCTTTGGACAGGGGAATTGCCCATGAGCAGTTCTTC.

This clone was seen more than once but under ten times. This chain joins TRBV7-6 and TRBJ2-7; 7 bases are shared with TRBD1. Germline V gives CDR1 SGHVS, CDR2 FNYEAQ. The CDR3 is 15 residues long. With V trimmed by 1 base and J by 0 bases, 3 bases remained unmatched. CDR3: CASSLGTGVSYEQYF. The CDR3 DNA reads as TGTGCCAGCAGCTTAGGAACAGGGGTCTCCTACGAGCAGTACTTC.

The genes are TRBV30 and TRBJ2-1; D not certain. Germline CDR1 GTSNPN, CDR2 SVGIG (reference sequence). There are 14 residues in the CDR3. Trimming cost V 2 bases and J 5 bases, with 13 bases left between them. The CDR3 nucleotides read TGTGCCTGGAGTTCGGGTTCCGTACACAATGAGCAGTTCTTC. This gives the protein CAWSSGSVHNEQFF. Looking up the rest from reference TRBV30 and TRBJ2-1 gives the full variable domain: SQTIHQWPATLVQPVGSPLSLECTVEGTSNPNLYWYRQAAGRGLQLLFYSVGIGQISSEVPQNLSASRPQDRQFILSSKKLLLSDSGFYLCAWSSGSVHNEQFFGPGTRLTVL.

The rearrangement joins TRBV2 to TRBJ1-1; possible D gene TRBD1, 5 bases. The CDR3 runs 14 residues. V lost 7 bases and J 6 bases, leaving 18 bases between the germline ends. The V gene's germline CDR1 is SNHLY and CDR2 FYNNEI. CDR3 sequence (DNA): TGTGCCAGCACCACGGGATTCATGGGGGCTGAAGCTTTCTTT. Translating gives CASTTGFMGAEAFF.

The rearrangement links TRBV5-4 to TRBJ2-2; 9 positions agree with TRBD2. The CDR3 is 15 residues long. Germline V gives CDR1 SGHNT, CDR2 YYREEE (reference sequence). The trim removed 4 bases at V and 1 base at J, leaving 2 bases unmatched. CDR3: CASSKLAGNTGELFF. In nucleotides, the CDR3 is TGTGCCAGCAGCAAACTAGCGGGGAACACCGGGGAGCTGTTTTTT. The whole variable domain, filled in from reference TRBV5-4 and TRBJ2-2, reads ETGVTQSPTHLIKTRGQQVTLRCSSQSGHNTVSWYQQALGQGPQFIFQYYREEENGRGNFPPRFSGLQFPNYSSELNVNALELDDSALYLCASSKLAGNTGELFFGEGSRLTVL.

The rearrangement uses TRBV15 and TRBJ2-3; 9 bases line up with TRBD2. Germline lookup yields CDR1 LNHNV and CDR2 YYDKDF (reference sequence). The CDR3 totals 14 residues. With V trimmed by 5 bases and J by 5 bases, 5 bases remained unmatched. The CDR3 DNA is TGTGCCACCAGCGAAGCGGGAGGAGGAGATACGCAGTATTTT. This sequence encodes CATSEAGGGDTQYF.

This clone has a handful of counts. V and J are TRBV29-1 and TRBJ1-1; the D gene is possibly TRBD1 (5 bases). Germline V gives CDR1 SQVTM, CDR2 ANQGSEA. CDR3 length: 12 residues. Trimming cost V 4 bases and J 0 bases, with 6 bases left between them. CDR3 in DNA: TGCAGCGTTGGGGGGTTGAACACTGAAGCTTTCTTT. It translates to CSVGGLNTEAFF.

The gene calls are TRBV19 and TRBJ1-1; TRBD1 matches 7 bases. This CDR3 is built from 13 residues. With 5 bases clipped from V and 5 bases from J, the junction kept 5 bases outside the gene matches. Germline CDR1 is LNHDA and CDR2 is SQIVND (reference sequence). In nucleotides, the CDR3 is TGTGCCAGTAGTGCTACAGGGGAAACTGAAGCTTTCTTT. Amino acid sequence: CASSATGETEAFF.

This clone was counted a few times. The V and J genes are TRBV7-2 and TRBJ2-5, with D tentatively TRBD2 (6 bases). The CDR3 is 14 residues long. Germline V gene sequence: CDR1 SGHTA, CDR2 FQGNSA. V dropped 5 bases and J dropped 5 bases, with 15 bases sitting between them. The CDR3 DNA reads TGTGCCAGCAGCCTGAGACTAGTGTGGGAGACCCAGTACTTC. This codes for CASSLRLVWETQYF.

CDR3 bases: TGTGCCAGCAGCTTACAACAGGGCACTGAAGCTTTCTTT. It yields the protein CASSLQQGTEAFF. J is TRBJ1-1 and V is TRBV11-2; a possible D gene is TRBD1 (6 bases). The germline V gene encodes CDR1 SGHAT and CDR2 FQNNGV. The CDR3 runs to 13 residues. Trimming took 2 bases from V and 4 from J, leaving 8 bases between them.

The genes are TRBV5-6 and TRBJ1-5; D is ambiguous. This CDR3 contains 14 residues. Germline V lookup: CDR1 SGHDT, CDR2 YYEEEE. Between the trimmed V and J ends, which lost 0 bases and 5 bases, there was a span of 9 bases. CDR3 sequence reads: CASSLGHGDQPQHF. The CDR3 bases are TGTGCCAGCAGCTTGGGGCATGGGGATCAGCCCCAGCATTTT.

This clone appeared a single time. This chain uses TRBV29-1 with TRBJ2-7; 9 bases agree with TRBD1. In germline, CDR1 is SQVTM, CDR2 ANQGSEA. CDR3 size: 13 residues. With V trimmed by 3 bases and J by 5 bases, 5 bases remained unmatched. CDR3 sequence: CSVETGGGNEQYF. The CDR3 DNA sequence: TGCAGCGTTGAGACAGGGGGAGGTAACGAGCAGTACTTC.

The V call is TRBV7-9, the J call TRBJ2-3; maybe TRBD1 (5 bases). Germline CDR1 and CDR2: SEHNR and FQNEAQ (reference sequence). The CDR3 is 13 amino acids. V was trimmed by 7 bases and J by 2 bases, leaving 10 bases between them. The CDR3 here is CASTDSYTDTQYF. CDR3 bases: TGTGCCAGCACCGACAGCTACACAGATACGCAGTATTTT.

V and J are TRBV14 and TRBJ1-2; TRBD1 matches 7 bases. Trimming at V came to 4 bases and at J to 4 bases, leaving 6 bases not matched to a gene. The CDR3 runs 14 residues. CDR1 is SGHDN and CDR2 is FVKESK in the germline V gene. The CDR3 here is CASSPGGTAYGYTF. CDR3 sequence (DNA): TGTGCCAGCAGCCCGGGGGGGACAGCCTATGGCTACACCTTC.

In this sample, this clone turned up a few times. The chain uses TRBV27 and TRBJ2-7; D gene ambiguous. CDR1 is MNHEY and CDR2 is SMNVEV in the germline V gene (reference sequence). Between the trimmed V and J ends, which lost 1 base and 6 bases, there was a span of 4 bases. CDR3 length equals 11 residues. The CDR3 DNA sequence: TGTGCCAGCAGTTTATATTCCGAGCAGTACTTC. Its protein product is CASSLYSEQYF.